These T cell receptor beta chains were read from a single sample in a study of blood T cell repertoires in COVID-19. The protocol was immunoSEQ multiplex PCR, while the TCRdb copy is restricted to in-frame clones and leaves out a portion. The repertoire consists of about 150,000 clones, with around 84% occurring once and the leading ten covering around 7.9%. Specimen: PBMCs or T cells enriched from blood (not recorded which). The receptors here all came from a man aged 45 to 65 who had recovered from COVID-19. CDR3s include the opening cysteine and the closing phenylalanine or tryptophan. Fields, in order: CDR3 protein, CDR3 DNA, V gene, D gene, clone size, J gene. The D gene is left open where the match is weak. Some rows have no size entry. The others give once, few or many, or a class for an expanded clone.

CASSLAQYQETQYF	TGTGCCAGCAGCTTAGCCCAGTACCAAGAGACCCAGTACTTC	TRBV7-9	-	-	TRBJ2-5
CAIRNTGSDSPLHF	TGTGCCATCAGAAACACGGGTTCGGATTCACCCCTCCACTTT	TRBV10-3	-	-	TRBJ1-6
CASKEYGTGTYEQYF	TGTGCCAGCAAAGAGTACGGGACAGGTACCTACGAGCAGTACTTC	TRBV6-5	TRBD1	-	TRBJ2-7
CASSLGPTNTEAFF	TGTGCCAGCAGCTTAGGGCCTACGAACACTGAAGCTTTCTTT	TRBV13	-	few	TRBJ1-1
CATSRDFGAGEKLFF	TGTGCCACCAGCAGGGATTTCGGGGCGGGGGAAAAACTGTTTTTT	TRBV15	-	-	TRBJ1-4
CASRGWGGANSPLHF	TGTGCCAGCAGGGGCTGGGGGGGGGCGAATTCACCCCTCCACTTT	TRBV6-5	-	-	TRBJ1-6
CASSRDRGRSGELFF	TGTGCCAGCAGTCGGGACAGGGGGCGTAGCGGGGAGCTGTTTTTT	TRBV6-5	TRBD1	-	TRBJ2-2
CASSGGTLPTDTQYF	TGTGCCAGCAGCGGCGGGACTCTACCCACAGATACGCAGTATTTT	TRBV11-1	-	few	TRBJ2-3
CASSLSMTDSYGYTF	TGCGCCAGCAGCTTGTCCATGACAGATAGCTATGGCTACACCTTC	TRBV5-1	-	-	TRBJ1-2
CASSPSPGAEAFF	TGTGCCAGCAGCCCCTCCCCGGGGGCTGAAGCTTTCTTT	TRBV9	-	-	TRBJ1-1
CASSAQNSPLHF	TGTGCCAGCAGCGCCCAGAATTCACCCCTCCACTTT	TRBV2	-	-	TRBJ1-6
CASSVAFRQGSSYEQYF	TGTGCCAGTAGTGTCGCCTTCCGACAGGGGAGCTCCTACGAGCAGTACTTC	TRBV19	TRBD1	-	TRBJ2-7
CASSLMGATNSPLHF	TGTGCCAGCAGCTTAATGGGAGCAACTAATTCACCCCTCCACTTT	TRBV7-3	-	few	TRBJ1-6
CASSVGTSHGELFF	TGTGCCAGTAGTGTCGGGACTTCTCACGGGGAGCTGTTTTTT	TRBV19	-	-	TRBJ2-2
CASSPEDRGLYANEKLFF	TGTGCCAGCTCACCAGAGGACAGGGGGCTTTACGCTAATGAAAAACTGTTTTTT	TRBV18	TRBD1	-	TRBJ1-4
CASSIRGLGYGYTF	TGTGCCAGTAGTATACGCGGGCTTGGATATGGCTACACCTTC	TRBV19	-	-	TRBJ1-2
CATSRAPGQGQETQYF	TGTGCCACCAGCAGGGCCCCGGGACAGGGACAAGAGACCCAGTACTTC	TRBV15	TRBD1	-	TRBJ2-5
CASRRGTLNNQPQHF	TGTGCCAGCAGGAGGGGGACCCTAAACAATCAGCCCCAGCATTTT	TRBV2	-	-	TRBJ1-5
CASSQDYGGDGYTF	TGTGCCAGCAGCCAAGACTACGGGGGAGATGGCTACACCTTC	TRBV6-5	-	-	TRBJ1-2
CASSTPGLAGGFSTDTQYF	TGTGCCAGCAGTACACCTGGACTAGCGGGGGGGTTTAGCACAGATACGCAGTATTTT	TRBV2	TRBD2	-	TRBJ2-3
CASSLGTGAYGYTF	TGTGCCAGCAGCTTAGGCACAGGGGCCTATGGCTACACCTTC	TRBV7-9	TRBD1	-	TRBJ1-2
CASSPETSGWETQYF	TGCGCCAGCAGCCCGGAGACTAGCGGGTGGGAGACCCAGTACTTC	TRBV4-1	TRBD2	-	TRBJ2-5
CASSLRGGRGQPQHF	TGTGCCAGCAGCCTGAGGGGAGGGAGGGGTCAGCCCCAGCATTTT	TRBV4-2	-	medium-sized	TRBJ1-5
CASSFSGTVSYEQYF	TGTGCCAGCAGCTTTTCTGGGACAGTCTCCTACGAGCAGTACTTC	TRBV5-6	TRBD1	-	TRBJ2-7
CASNSGIGELFF	TGTGCCAGTAACTCCGGTATCGGGGAGCTGTTTTTT	TRBV19	-	-	TRBJ2-2